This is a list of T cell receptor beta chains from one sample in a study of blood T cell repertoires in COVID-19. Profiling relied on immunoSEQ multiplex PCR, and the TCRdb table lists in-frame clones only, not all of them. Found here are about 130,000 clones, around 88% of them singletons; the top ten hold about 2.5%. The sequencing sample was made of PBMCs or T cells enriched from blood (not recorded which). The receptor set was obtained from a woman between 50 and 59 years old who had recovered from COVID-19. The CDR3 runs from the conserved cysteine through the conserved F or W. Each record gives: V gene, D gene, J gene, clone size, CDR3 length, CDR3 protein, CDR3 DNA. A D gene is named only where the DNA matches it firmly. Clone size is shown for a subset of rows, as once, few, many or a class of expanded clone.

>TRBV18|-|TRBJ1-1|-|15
CASSPPARRGTEAFF
TGTGCCAGCTCACCACCAGCTCGGAGGGGCACTGAAGCTTTCTTT
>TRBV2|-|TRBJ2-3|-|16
CASSGTTLGFTDTQYF
TGTGCCAGCAGTGGGACTACGCTCGGATTCACAGATACGCAGTATTTT
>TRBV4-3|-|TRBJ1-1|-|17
CASSQGLIRGRNTEAFF
TGCGCCAGCAGCCAAGGCCTTATTAGGGGGAGGAACACTGAAGCTTTCTTT
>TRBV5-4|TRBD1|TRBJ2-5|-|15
CASSPGQGVWETQYF
TGTGCCAGCAGCCCGGGACAGGGGGTTTGGGAGACCCAGTACTTC
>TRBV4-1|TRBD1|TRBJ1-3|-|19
CASSQEWADRRFSGNTIYF
TGCGCCAGCAGCCAAGAATGGGCGGACAGGCGTTTCTCTGGAAACACCATATATTTT
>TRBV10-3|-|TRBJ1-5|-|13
CAIGQGESQPQHF
TGTGCCATCGGGCAGGGTGAAAGTCAGCCCCAGCATTTT
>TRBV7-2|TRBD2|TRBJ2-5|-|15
CASSFTGTSGETQYF
TGTGCCAGCAGCTTCACCGGGACTAGCGGCGAGACCCAGTACTTC
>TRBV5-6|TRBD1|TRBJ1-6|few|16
CASRRQGASNNSPLHF
TGTGCCAGCAGGAGACAGGGGGCGTCCAATAATTCACCCCTCCACTTT
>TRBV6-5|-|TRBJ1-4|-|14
CASKAGTTNEKLFF
TGTGCCAGCAAGGCGGGGACCACTAATGAAAAACTGTTTTTT
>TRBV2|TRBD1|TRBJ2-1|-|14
CASGPGQGRNEQFF
TGTGCCAGCGGACCGGGACAGGGGAGGAATGAGCAGTTCTTC
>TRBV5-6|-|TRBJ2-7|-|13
CASSFYAGDEQYF
TGTGCCAGCAGCTTTTATGCAGGTGACGAGCAGTACTTC
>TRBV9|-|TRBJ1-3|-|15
CASSVATTGADTIYF
TGTGCCAGCAGCGTAGCTACGACAGGAGCGGACACCATATATTTT
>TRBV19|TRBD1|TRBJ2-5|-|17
CASSISRGQGARETQYF
TGTGCCAGTAGTATAAGCCGAGGGCAGGGGGCTAGGGAGACCCAGTACTTC
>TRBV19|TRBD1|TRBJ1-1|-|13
CASSEDRDTEAFF
TGTGCCAGTAGTGAGGACAGGGACACTGAAGCTTTCTTT
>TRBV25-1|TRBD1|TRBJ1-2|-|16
CASSEWGTEIVYGYTF
TGTGCCAGCAGTGAATGGGGGACAGAGATCGTCTATGGCTACACCTTC
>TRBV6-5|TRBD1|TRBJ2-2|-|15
CASKETDRASGELFF
TGTGCCAGCAAGGAGACGGACAGGGCGTCCGGGGAGCTGTTTTTT
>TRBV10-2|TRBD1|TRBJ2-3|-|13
CASSPTGSDTQYF
TGCGCCAGCAGCCCGACAGGGTCAGATACGCAGTATTTT